The 8 T cell receptor beta chains below all came from one sample that was sequenced in a study of T cell responses to AZD1222 COVID-19 vaccine. Method: immunoSEQ multiplex PCR; TCRdb's copy keeps in-frame clones and lacks some. This sample has about 140,000 clones, with nearly 90% found just once. Sequenced here: peripheral blood, sampled 28 days after the second dose of the MenACWY control vaccine. Source of these receptors: an adult who received the MenACWY meningococcal vaccine as a control.

The chain couples TRBV27 to TRBJ1-2; D is uncertain. The CDR3 is made up of 12 amino acids. The V and J ends lost 3 bases and 1 base respectively, with 3 bases between them. Germline values: CDR1 MNHEY, CDR2 SMNVEV (reference sequence). The CDR3 reads CASSFLNYGYTF. The CDR3 DNA reads as TGTGCCAGCAGTTTTCTTAACTATGGCTACACCTTC.

This rearrangement joins TRBV28 to TRBJ2-3; perhaps TRBD2 as D (5 bases). Looked up from germline, CDR1 is MDHEN and CDR2 is SYDVKM. The CDR3 extends over 15 amino acids. V was cut by 4 bases and J by 6 bases, with 17 bases left in between. The CDR3, as DNA: TGTGCCAGCAGTTCACTAGTGGCTCAAGGGGATACGCAGTATTTT. This codes for CASSSLVAQGDTQYF.

The chain recombines TRBV7-8 with TRBJ2-5, with 15 bases matching TRBD2. The CDR3 has 17 amino acids. Trimming removed 4 bases from V and 4 bases from J; junction bases left unmatched: 7. Looked up from germline, CDR1 is SGHVS and CDR2 is FQNEAQ. The CDR3 spells CASSYGLAGGPGETQYF. The CDR3 DNA sequence: TGTGCCAGCAGCTACGGACTAGCGGGGGGGCCGGGAGAGACCCAGTACTTC.

This chain links TRBV4-1 with TRBJ2-7; TRBD1 agrees at 10 bases. Germline V CDR1 and CDR2: MGHRA, YSYEKL. V lost 4 bases to trimming and J lost 3 bases; unmatched junction nucleotides: 9. The CDR3 loop spans 16 amino acids. DNA of the CDR3: TGCGCCAGCAGCCCCATCGGAGGGACAGGGGTCTACGAGCAGTACTTC. It is translated as CASSPIGGTGVYEQYF.

V usage is TRBV4-3 and J usage is TRBJ1-4; D is unresolved. This CDR3 has 17 amino acids. The V gene lost 1 base and the J gene lost 4 bases, with 16 bases spanning the gap. The V gene's germline CDR1 is LGHNA and CDR2 YSLEER. The CDR3 is CASSQAAGGGINEKLFF. The CDR3 nucleotides are TGCGCCAGCAGCCAAGCTGCGGGTGGAGGGATTAATGAAAAACTGTTTTTT.

This chain connects TRBV5-1 to TRBJ2-1, with D unresolved. This CDR3 is built from 13 residues. CDR1 SGHRS and CDR2 YFSETQ come from the germline V gene. Trimming removed 5 bases from V and 8 bases from J, with 14 bases in between. CDR3 nucleotide sequence: TGCGCCAGCAGAACGACGATTAAGGATGAGCAGTTCTTC. It specifies CASRTTIKDEQFF.

The chain links TRBV15 to TRBJ1-3; D ambiguous. Trimming took off 1 base at V and 9 bases at J, with 7 bases between the two ends. The germline CDR1 and CDR2 sequences are LNHNV and YYDKDF (reference sequence). The CDR3 runs to 12 residues. The CDR3 bases are TGTGCCACCAGCAGAGCGGCGGGCACCATATATTTT. Translation: CATSRAAGTIYF.

The CDR3 is CASSPGGDTQYF. DNA of the CDR3: TGCGCCAGCAGCCCGGGGGGAGATACGCAGTATTTT. The chain couples TRBV5-1 to TRBJ2-3; 7 nucleotides agree with TRBD2. The length of the CDR3 is 12 residues. Losses at the gene ends were 4 bases for V and 5 bases for J; bases not matched to a gene: 1. Germline assignment: CDR1 SGHRS and CDR2 YFSETQ.